The clone carrying this T cell receptor (beta chain) appeared many times. Its antigen is still unknown. TCR beta CDR3 sequences were amplified from RNA transcripts. With the HTBI primer set, the TCR CDR3 went through a first round of RT-PCR. MiXCR, run by TCRdb on the multiplex PCR reads, gives a single entry per CDR3 protein. The top ten clones hold approximately 9.9% of a sample with approximately 400,000 distinct CDR3 sequences, more than 11% of them seen once. This sample stems from a study of T cells in Graves' hyperthyroidism and ophthalmopathy. Those patients with uncontrolled infection, other autoimmune disease, pregnancy or lactation were excluded. PBMCs were sourced from approximately 9 ml fresh peripheral blood. Broader study findings: Model-based prediction identified ophthalmopathy a median about 6 months prior to its onset.

The sample comprised blood. The TCR comes from a woman aged 55 to 70 with Graves' hyperthyroidism.

The chain's CDR3 is CASSREGLAGWLGTGELFF. DNA for the CDR3: TGTGCCAGCAGCCGGGAGGGACTAGCGGGATGGCTAGGCACCGGGGAGCTGTTTTTT. This rearrangement joins TRBV12-3 or TRBV12-4 to TRBJ2-2; 13 positions match TRBD2. V gave up 6 bases and J gave up 4 bases; unmatched junction bases: 14. The CDR3 has 19 amino acids.